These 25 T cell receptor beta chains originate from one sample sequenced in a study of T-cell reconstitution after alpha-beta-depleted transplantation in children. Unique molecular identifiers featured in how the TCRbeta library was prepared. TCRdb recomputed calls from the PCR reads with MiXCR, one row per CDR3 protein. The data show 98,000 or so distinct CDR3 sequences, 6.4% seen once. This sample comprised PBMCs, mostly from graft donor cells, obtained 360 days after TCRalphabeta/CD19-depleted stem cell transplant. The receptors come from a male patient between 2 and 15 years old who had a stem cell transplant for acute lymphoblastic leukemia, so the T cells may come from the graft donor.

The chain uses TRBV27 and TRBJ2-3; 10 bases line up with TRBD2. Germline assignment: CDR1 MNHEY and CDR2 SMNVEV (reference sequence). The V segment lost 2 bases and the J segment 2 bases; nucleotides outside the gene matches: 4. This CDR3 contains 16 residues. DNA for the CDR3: TGTGCCAGCAGTTTACTAGCGGGGGCCCACACAGATACGCAGTATTTT. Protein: CASSLLAGAHTDTQYF.

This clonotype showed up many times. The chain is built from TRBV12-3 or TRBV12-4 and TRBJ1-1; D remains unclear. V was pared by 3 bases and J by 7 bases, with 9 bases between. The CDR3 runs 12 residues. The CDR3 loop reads CASSFGQLEAFF. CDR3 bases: TGTGCCAGCAGTTTCGGTCAACTTGAAGCTTTCTTT.

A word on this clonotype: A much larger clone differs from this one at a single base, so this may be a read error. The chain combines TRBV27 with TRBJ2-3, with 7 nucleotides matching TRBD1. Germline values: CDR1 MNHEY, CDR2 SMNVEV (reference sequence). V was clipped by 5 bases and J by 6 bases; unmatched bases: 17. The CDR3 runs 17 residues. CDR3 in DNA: TGTGCCAGCAGTCCATTTACCCTCCAGGGGGAAGAGGATACGCAGTATTTT. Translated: CASSPFTLQGEEDTQYF.

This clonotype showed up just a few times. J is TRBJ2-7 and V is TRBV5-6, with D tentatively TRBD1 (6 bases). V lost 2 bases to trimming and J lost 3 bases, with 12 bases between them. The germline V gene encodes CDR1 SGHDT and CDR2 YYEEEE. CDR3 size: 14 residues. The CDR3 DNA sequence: TGTGCCAGCAGCTTTGAAAACAGGGACTACGAGCAGTACTTC. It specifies CASSFENRDYEQYF.

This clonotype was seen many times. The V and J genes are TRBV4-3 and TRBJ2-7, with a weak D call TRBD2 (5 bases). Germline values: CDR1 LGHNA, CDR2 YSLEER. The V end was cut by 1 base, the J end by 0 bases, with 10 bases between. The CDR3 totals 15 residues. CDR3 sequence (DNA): TGCGCCAGCAGCCAAGCGGGGAGCGCCTCCTACGAGCAGTACTTC. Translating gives CASSQAGSASYEQYF.

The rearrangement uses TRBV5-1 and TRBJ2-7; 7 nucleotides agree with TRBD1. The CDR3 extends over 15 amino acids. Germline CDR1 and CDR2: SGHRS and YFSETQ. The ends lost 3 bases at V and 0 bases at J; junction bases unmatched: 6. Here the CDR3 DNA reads TGCGCCAGCAGCTGGGGACAGCGGCACTCCTACGAGCAGTACTTC. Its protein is CASSWGQRHSYEQYF.

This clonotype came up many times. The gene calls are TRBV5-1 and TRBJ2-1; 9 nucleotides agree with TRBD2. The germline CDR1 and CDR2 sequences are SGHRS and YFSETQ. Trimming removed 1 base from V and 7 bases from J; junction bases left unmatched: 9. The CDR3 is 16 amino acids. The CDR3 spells CASSLRSAGGGNEQFF. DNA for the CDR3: TGCGCCAGCAGCTTGCGTTCAGCGGGGGGAGGAAATGAGCAGTTCTTC.

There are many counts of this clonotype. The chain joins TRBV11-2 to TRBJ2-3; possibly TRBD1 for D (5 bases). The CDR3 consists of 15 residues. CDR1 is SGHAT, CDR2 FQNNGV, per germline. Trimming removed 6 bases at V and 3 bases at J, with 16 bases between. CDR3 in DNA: TGTGCCAGCAGAGATATAGGGGCGGTAACAGATACGCAGTATTTT. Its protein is CASRDIGAVTDTQYF.

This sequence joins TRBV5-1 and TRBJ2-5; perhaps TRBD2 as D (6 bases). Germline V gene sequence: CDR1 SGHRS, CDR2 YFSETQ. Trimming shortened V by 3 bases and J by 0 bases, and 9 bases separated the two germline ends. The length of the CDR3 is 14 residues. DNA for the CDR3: TGCGCCAGCAGCTCCGGGAGATACCAAGAGACCCAGTACTTC. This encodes CASSSGRYQETQYF.

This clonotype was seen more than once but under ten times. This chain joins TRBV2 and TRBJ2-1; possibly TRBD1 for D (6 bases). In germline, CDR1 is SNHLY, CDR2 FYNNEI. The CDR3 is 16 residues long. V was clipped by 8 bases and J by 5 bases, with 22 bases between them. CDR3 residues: CASLGTLVSNNNEQFF. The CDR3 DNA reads TGTGCCAGCCTTGGGACACTCGTCTCGAATAACAATGAGCAGTTCTTC.

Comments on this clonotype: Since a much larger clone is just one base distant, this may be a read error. This CDR3 is CASSLGAGQTHTQYF. The CDR3 DNA reads TGTGCCAGCAGTTTGGGGGCAGGGCAAACACATACGCAGTATTTT. The J gene is TRBJ2-3, the V gene TRBV28, with D perhaps matching TRBD1 (6 bases). CDR1 and CDR2 (germline): MDHEN, SYDVKM. Trimming pared 3 bases from V and 7 bases from J, leaving 17 bases between. This CDR3 contains 15 residues.

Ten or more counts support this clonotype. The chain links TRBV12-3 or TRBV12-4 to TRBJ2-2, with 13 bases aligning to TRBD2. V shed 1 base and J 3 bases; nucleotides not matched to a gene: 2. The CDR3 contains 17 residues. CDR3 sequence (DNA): TGTGCCAGCAGTTTAGAACTAGCGGGAGGGTACACCGGGGAGCTGTTTTTT. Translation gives CASSLELAGGYTGELFF.

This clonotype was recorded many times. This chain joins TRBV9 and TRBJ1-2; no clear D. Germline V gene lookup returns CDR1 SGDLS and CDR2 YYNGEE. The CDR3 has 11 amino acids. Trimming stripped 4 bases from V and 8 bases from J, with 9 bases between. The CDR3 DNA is TGTGCCAGCAGCCTAAACGCAGGCTACACCTTC. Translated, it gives CASSLNAGYTF.

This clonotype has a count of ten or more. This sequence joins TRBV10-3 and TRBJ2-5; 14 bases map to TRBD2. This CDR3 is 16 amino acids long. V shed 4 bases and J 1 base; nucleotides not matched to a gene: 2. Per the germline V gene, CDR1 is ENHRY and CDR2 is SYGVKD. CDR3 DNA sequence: TGTGCCATCAGTGGGGGACTAGCGGGAGCCCAAGAGACCCAGTACTTC. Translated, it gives CAISGGLAGAQETQYF.

The CDR3, as DNA: TGTGCCAGCAGACCCCCGGGACAGGGGGCCTATGGCTACACCTTC. Translated, it gives CASRPPGQGAYGYTF. The gene calls are TRBV28 and TRBJ1-2, with 12 bases matching TRBD1. Germline V gives CDR1 MDHEN, CDR2 SYDVKM. This CDR3 is 15 amino acids long. Trimming removed 6 bases from V and 4 bases from J; junction bases left unmatched: 6.

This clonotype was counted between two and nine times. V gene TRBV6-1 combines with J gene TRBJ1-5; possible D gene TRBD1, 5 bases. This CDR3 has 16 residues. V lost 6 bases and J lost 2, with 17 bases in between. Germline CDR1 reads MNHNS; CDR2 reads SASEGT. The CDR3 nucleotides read TGTGCCAGCAGCGTGGCCCCGGCGGGGGGCAATCAGCCCCAGCATTTT. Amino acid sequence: CASSVAPAGGNQPQHF.

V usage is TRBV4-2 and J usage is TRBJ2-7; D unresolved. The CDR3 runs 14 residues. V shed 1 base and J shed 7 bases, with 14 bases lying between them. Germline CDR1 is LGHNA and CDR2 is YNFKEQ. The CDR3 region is CASSQGAAQAEQYF. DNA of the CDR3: TGTGCCAGCAGCCAAGGGGCCGCACAAGCAGAGCAGTACTTC.

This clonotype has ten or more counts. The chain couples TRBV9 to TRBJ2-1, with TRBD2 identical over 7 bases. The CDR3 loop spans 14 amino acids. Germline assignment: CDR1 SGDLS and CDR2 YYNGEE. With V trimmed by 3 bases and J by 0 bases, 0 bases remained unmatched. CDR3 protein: CASSGLASYNEQFF. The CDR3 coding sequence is TGTGCCAGCAGCGGACTAGCCTCCTACAATGAGCAGTTCTTC.

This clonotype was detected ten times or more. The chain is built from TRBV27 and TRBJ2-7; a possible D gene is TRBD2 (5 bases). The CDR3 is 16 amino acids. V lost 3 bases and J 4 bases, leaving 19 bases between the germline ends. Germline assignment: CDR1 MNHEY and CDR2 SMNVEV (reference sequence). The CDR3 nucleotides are TGTGCCAGCAGTTTCTCGGGAATCTGGCCCCCTTACGAGCAGTACTTC. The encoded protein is CASSFSGIWPPYEQYF.

CDR3 DNA: TGTGCCAGCACCTCGGGGTCCTGGGACTATGGCTACACCTTC. Protein product: CASTSGSWDYGYTF. The chain couples TRBV5-6 to TRBJ1-2; D not resolved. Germline V gene sequence: CDR1 SGHDT, CDR2 YYEEEE. This CDR3 is 14 amino acids long. V was shortened by 6 bases and J by 3 bases, with 15 bases between the two germline ends. Filled out from reference TRBV5-6 and TRBJ1-2, the complete variable domain reads DAGVTQSPTHLIKTRGQQVTLRCSPKSGHDTVSWYQQALGQGPQFIFQYYEEEERQRGNFPDRFSGHQFPNYSSELNVNALLLGDSALYLCASTSGSWDYGYTFGSGTRLTVV.

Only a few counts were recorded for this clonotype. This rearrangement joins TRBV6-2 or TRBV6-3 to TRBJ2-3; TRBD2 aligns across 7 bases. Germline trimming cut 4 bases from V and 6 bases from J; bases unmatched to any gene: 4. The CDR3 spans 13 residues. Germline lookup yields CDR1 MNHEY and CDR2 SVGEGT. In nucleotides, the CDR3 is TGTGCCAGCAGTTGGCGGGGGAAGGATACGCAGTATTTT. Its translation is CASSWRGKDTQYF.

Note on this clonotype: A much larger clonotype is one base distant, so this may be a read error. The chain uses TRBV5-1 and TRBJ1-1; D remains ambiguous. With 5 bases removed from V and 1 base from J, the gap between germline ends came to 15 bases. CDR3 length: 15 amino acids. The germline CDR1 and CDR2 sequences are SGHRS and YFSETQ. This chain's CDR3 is CASSQRTLSNTEAFF. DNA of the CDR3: TGCGCCAGCAGTCAACGGACGTTATCGAACACTGAAGCTTTCTTT.

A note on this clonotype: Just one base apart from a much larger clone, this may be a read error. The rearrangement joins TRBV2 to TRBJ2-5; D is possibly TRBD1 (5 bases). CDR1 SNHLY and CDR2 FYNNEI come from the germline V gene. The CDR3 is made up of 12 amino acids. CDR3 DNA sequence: TGTGCCAGCCCGGACATCCAAGAGGCCCAGTACTTC. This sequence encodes CASPDIQEAQYF.

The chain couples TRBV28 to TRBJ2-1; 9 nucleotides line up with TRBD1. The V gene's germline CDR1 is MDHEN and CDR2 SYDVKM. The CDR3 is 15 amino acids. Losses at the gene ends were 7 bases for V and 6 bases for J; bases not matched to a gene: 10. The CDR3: CASTAGTGMFNEQFF. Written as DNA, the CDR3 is TGTGCCAGCACTGCCGGGACAGGGATGTTCAATGAGCAGTTCTTC.

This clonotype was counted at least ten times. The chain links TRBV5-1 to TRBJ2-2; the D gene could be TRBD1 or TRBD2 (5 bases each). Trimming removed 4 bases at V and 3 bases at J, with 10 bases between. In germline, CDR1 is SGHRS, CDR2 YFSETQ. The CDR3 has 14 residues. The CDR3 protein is CASSPGPDTGELFF. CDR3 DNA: TGCGCCAGCAGCCCGGGACCAGACACCGGGGAGCTGTTTTTT. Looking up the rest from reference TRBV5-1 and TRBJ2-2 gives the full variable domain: KAGVTQTPRYLIKTRGQQVTLSCSPISGHRSVSWYQQTPGQGLQFLFEYFSETQRNKGNFPGRFSGRQFSNSRSEMNVSTLELGDSALYLCASSPGPDTGELFFGEGSRLTVL.